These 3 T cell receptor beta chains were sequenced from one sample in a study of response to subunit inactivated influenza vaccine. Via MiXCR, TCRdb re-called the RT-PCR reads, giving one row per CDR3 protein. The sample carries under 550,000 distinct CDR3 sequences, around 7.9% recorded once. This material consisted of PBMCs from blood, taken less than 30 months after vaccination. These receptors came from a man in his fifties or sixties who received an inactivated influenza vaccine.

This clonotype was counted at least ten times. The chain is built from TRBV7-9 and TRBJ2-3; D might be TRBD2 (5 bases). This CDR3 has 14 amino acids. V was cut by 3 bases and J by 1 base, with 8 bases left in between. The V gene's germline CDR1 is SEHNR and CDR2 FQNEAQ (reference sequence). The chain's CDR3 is CASSLRVGTDTQYF. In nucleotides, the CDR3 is TGTGCCAGCAGCTTGCGGGTGGGCACAGATACGCAGTATTTT.

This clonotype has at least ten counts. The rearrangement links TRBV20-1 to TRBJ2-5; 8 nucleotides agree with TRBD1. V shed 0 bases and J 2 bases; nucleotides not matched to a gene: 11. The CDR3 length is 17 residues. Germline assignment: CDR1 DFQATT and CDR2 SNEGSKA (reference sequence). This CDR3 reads CSARDGSGGNGQETQYF. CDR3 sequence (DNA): TGCAGTGCTAGAGATGGGTCAGGGGGCAACGGGCAAGAGACCCAGTACTTC.

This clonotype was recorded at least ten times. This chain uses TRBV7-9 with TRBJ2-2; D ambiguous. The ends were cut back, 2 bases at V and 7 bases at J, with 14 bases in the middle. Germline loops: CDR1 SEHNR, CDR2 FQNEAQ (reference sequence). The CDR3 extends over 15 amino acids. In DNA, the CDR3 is TGTGCCAGCAGCTTATACACGACTCTTAGCGGGGAGCTGTTTTTT. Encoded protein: CASSLYTTLSGELFF.